This entry describes one T cell receptor (beta chain). V lost 7 bases and J lost 4, with 16 bases in between. The CDR3 spans 14 residues. CDR1 and CDR2 from the germline V gene are WSHSY and SAAADI. The assay was immunoSEQ multiplex PCR, and TCRdb's table has in-frame clones only and misses some. The sample includes about 250,000 clones, roughly 90% of them seen just once. This entry belongs to a study of blood T cell repertoires in COVID-19. Study-wide context: From the United States, Italy and Spain came samples of acute and convalescent COVID-19.

This sequence originates from a woman aged 30 to 39 with acute COVID-19. Sequenced material: PBMCs or T cells enriched from blood (not recorded which). The chain uses TRBV10-2 and TRBJ1-2; D remains unclear. The CDR3 nucleotides are TGCGCCAGCACCCCCGGTGGAGGGTTCTATGGCTACACCTTC. As protein: CASTPGGGFYGYTF.